The 8 T cell receptor beta chains listed next were all sequenced from one sample in a study of blood T cell repertoires in COVID-19. The repertoire was sequenced with immunoSEQ multiplex PCR; TCRdb's copy has only in-frame clones and lacks some. The sample holds 200,000 to 300,000 clones, approximately 83% seen once. The sequenced sample was peripheral blood. These receptors all come from a young man who had recovered from COVID-19.

The chain uses TRBV3-1 (or the pseudogene TRBV3-2) and TRBJ2-2; D perhaps matches TRBD1 (5 bases). Germline values: CDR1 LGHDT, CDR2 YNNKEL (reference sequence). Deletions cut 3 bases from V and 6 bases from J, with 8 bases between. CDR3 length equals 13 residues. Here the CDR3 reads CASSHPRAGELFF. CDR3 sequence (DNA): TGTGCCAGCAGCCACCCCAGGGCCGGGGAGCTGTTTTTT.

The chain uses TRBV12-3 or TRBV12-4 and TRBJ1-5; weak D call: TRBD1 (5 bases). Trimming shortened V by 7 bases and J by 6 bases, and 13 bases separated the two germline ends. This CDR3 spans 13 amino acids. The CDR3 nucleotides read TGTGCCAGCACCCAGGGTTCAGGTCAGCCCCAGCATTTT. It yields the protein CASTQGSGQPQHF.

The genes are TRBV7-9 and TRBJ1-1, with 10 bases aligning to TRBD1. The V gene's germline CDR1 is SEHNR and CDR2 FQNEAQ (reference sequence). This CDR3 has 17 residues. V gave up 5 bases and J gave up 0 bases; unmatched junction bases: 9. CDR3 sequence reads: CASSPRGTGVLNTEAFF. The CDR3 DNA sequence: TGTGCCAGCAGCCCAAGGGGGACAGGGGTTTTGAACACTGAAGCTTTCTTT. Supplemented by reference TRBV7-9 and TRBJ1-1, the full variable domain reads DTGVSQNPRHKITKRGQNVTFRCDPISEHNRLYWYRQTLGQGPEFLTYFQNEAQLEKSRLLSDRFSAERPKGSFSTLEIQRTEQGDSAMYLCASSPRGTGVLNTEAFFGQGTRLTVV.

The DNA for the CDR3 is TGTGCCAGCAGCATCGTCCCGGGACAGGGCTCTGGGGCCAACGTCCTGACTTTC. It is translated as CASSIVPGQGSGANVLTF. The chain uses TRBV5-5 and TRBJ2-6, with TRBD1 identical over 9 bases. V dropped 4 bases and J dropped 0; count of bases not matched to a gene: 8. This CDR3 region has 18 residues. Germline values: CDR1 SGHKS, CDR2 YYEKEE (reference sequence).

This chain links TRBV18 with TRBJ1-2; 8 bases match TRBD1. The CDR3 length is 14 residues. V gave up 6 bases and J gave up 7 bases; unmatched junction bases: 10. Germline V CDR1 and CDR2: KGHSH, LQKENI. CDR3 sequence reads: CASSLATGGGGYTF. The CDR3 DNA follows: TGTGCCAGCTCCCTGGCCACAGGGGGTGGTGGCTACACCTTC. The full variable domain, completed using reference TRBV18 and TRBJ1-2, is NAGVMQNPRHLVRRRGQEARLRCSPMKGHSHVYWYRQLPEEGLKFMVYLQKENIIDESGMPKERFSAEFPKEGPSILRIQQVVRGDSAAYFCASSLATGGGGYTFGSGTRLTVV.

V is TRBV18 and J is TRBJ2-7; perhaps TRBD1 as D (6 bases). Germline lookup yields CDR1 KGHSH and CDR2 LQKENI. This CDR3 region has 15 residues. The V end was cut by 2 bases, the J end by 6 bases, with 17 bases between. The CDR3 DNA sequence: TGTGCCAGCTCACCATCTCAGGGGCAGCCTCCCGAGCAGTACGTC. Protein product: CASSPSQGQPPEQYV.

The chain links TRBV2 to TRBJ1-4; TRBD1 matches at 9 bases. Per germline, CDR1 SNHLY and CDR2 FYNNEI. This CDR3 is built from 16 residues. V trimming: 1 base; J trimming: 5 bases; junction bases outside the gene matches: 5. CDR3 bases: TGTGCCAGCAGTGAAGGTTATGGGACAGGGAATGAAAAACTGTTTTTT. Amino acid sequence: CASSEGYGTGNEKLFF.

The chain couples TRBV5-6 to TRBJ2-7; weak D call: TRBD1 (5 bases). Trimming pared 4 bases from V and 2 bases from J, leaving 13 bases between. Germline V gene data show CDR1 as SGHDT and CDR2 as YYEEEE. The CDR3 consists of 14 residues. The CDR3 nucleotides read TGTGCCAGCAGCAAAAACAGGCTTCCCTACGAGCAGTACGTC. It yields the protein CASSKNRLPYEQYV.